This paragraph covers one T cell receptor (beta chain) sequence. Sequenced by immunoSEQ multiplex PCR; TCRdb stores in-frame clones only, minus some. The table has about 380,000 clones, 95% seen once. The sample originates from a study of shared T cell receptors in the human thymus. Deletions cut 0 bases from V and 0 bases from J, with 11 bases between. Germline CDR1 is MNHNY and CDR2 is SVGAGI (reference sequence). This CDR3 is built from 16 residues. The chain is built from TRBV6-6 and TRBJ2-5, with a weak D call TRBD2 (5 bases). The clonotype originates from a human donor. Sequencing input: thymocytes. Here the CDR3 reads CASSYSSGWYQETQYF. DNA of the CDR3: TGTGCCAGCAGTTACTCCTCGGGGTGGTACCAAGAGACCCAGTACTTC.